The next 5 T cell receptor beta chains were all read from a single sample in a study of T cells in Graves' hyperthyroidism and ophthalmopathy. Amplified TCR beta CDR3 regions came from RNA transcripts. The primer set for the first-round RT-PCR of the TCR CDR3 was HTBI. TCRdb re-analysed the multiplex PCR reads in MiXCR, keeping a single row per CDR3 protein. This repertoire shows approximately 530,000 distinct CDR3 sequences, over 15% found once; its top ten account for roughly 18%. Input material: blood. These receptors all come from a woman between 18 and 29 years old with Graves' hyperthyroidism.

The sample holds a few counts of this clonotype. The chain joins TRBV2 to TRBJ1-4, with D perhaps matching TRBD1 (6 bases). The CDR3 contains 14 residues. In germline, CDR1 is SNHLY, CDR2 FYNNEI. The germline V and J ends were trimmed by 2 bases and 8 bases, with 12 bases remaining between them. The DNA for the CDR3 is TGTGCCAGCAGTGAACGGGGGCGCAGGGAAAAACTGTTTTTT. Encoded protein: CASSERGRREKLFF.

The gene calls are TRBV4-1 and TRBJ1-5; D not certain. Trimming stripped 1 base from V and 0 bases from J, with 7 bases between. This CDR3 is 15 amino acids long. Germline V gene lookup returns CDR1 MGHRA and CDR2 YSYEKL. CDR3 sequence: CASSQGGFSNQPQHF. The CDR3, as DNA: TGCGCCAGCAGCCAAGGGGGATTTAGCAATCAGCCCCAGCATTTT.

The chain combines TRBV27 with TRBJ2-1; unclear D gene. Deletions cut 4 bases from V and 0 bases from J, with 10 bases between. This CDR3 is built from 15 residues. Germline V gene sequence: CDR1 MNHEY, CDR2 SMNVEV (reference sequence). CDR3 in amino acids: CASSSSLISYNEQFF. The CDR3 DNA is TGTGCCAGCAGTTCCTCACTAATCTCCTACAATGAGCAGTTCTTC.

In this sample, this clonotype turned up a few times. The V and J genes are TRBV20-1 and TRBJ2-7, with D possibly matching TRBD1 (7 bases). This CDR3 is 15 amino acids long. Trimming took 3 bases from V and 1 from J, leaving 16 bases between them. Germline-derived CDR1 and CDR2 are DFQATT and SNEGSKA (reference sequence). CDR3 sequence: CSAREGALRSYEQYF. CDR3 coding DNA: TGCAGTGCTAGGGAGGGGGCCTTAAGGTCCTACGAGCAGTACTTC.

This clonotype appeared a few times. V gene TRBV18 combines with J gene TRBJ2-1; 12 bases line up with TRBD2. The germline gives CDR1 KGHSH, CDR2 LQKENI. V shed 2 bases and J 13 bases; nucleotides not matched to a gene: 9. The CDR3 is made up of 15 amino acids. This chain's CDR3 is CASSPGLAGRGSQFF. CDR3 nucleotide sequence: TGTGCCAGCTCACCAGGACTAGCGGGGAGGGGTTCACAGTTCTTC.